A single sample is the source of the 18 T cell receptor beta chains below, sequenced in a study of T-cell reconstitution after alpha-beta-depleted transplantation in children (dated by TCRdb to about 2016). The library was produced with PCR. The sequencer was an Illumina HiSeq 2500. Molecular barcoding was employed in the preparation of TCR libraries, with unique molecular identifiers being used to normalize TCRbeta repertoire quantification. TCRdb itself trimmed the public reads at Q25 with fastp, ran MiXCR and retained productive beta chains. CDR3 protein sequences are deduplicated, and each keeps its most common genes and DNA. The sample table records around 670,000 distinct CDR3 sequences; about an eighth of these occur just once. The ten largest account for 0.79% of the sample. The intended sense of this specimen's treatment or condition label: allogeneic hematopoietic cell transplantation with graft depleted of TCRalphabeta T cells and CD19 B cells.

Sequenced here: PBMCs, sampled before TCRalphabeta/CD19-depleted stem cell transplant. Every receptor here comes from a girl aged 2 to 9 with congenital amegakaryocytic thrombocytopenia, due to receive a stem cell transplant.

This clonotype showed up many times. The V and J genes are TRBV20-1 and TRBJ2-7, with 9 bases matching TRBD1. This CDR3 is built from 13 residues. The junction had 8 bases not matched to a gene; V was cut back by 6 bases and J by 5 bases. The germline V gene encodes CDR1 DFQATT and CDR2 SNEGSKA (reference sequence). CDR3 residues: CSATDRGSNEQYF. Here the CDR3 DNA reads TGCAGTGCAACAGACAGGGGGTCTAACGAGCAGTACTTC.

The table lists this clonotype with many counts. This chain links TRBV20-1 with TRBJ2-7, with D unclear. From germline, CDR1 is DFQATT and CDR2 SNEGSKA (reference sequence). The V and J ends lost 4 bases and 1 base respectively, with 11 bases between them. The CDR3 contains 13 residues. CDR3 DNA sequence: TGCAGTGCTATAGGAACAGTATCCTACGAGCAGTACTTC. It codes for CSAIGTVSYEQYF.

This clonotype has ten or more counts. The rearrangement links TRBV11-2 to TRBJ2-2; 10 bases line up with TRBD2. From germline, CDR1 is SGHAT and CDR2 FQNNGV. J was trimmed by 5 bases and V by 4 bases; bases with no gene match: 4. The CDR3 covers 15 residues. The CDR3 protein is CASSSSGLATGELFF. CDR3 in DNA: TGTGCCAGCAGCTCCTCGGGACTAGCGACCGGGGAGCTGTTTTTT.

This clonotype has more than one count but fewer than ten. This chain joins TRBV5-1 and TRBJ1-1; D is unresolved. The CDR3 is 15 residues long. Trimming stripped 5 bases from V and 4 bases from J, with 18 bases between. Germline CDR1 is SGHRS and CDR2 is YFSETQ. CDR3 protein: CASRSSTALVTEAFF. The DNA of the CDR3 is TGCGCCAGCAGATCCTCGACCGCGCTCGTCACTGAAGCTTTCTTT.

This clonotype came up many times. The chain joins TRBV10-3 to TRBJ2-7; 8 bases fit TRBD2. Trimming removed 3 bases from V and 5 bases from J; junction bases left unmatched: 9. The CDR3 is made up of 15 amino acids. Germline-derived CDR1 and CDR2 are ENHRY and SYGVKD. The CDR3 coding sequence is TGTGCCATCAGTGACGGACTAGCCAAGATCCACGAGCAGTACTTC. Amino acids: CAISDGLAKIHEQYF.

This chain links TRBV5-1 with TRBJ2-7; no firm D call. Trimming left V 0 bases short and J 1 base short, with 11 bases between. Germline V gene lookup returns CDR1 SGHRS and CDR2 YFSETQ. The CDR3 totals 15 residues. This chain's CDR3 is CASSLVWYGSYEQYF. As DNA, the CDR3 is TGCGCCAGCAGCTTGGTTTGGTACGGATCCTACGAGCAGTACTTC.

V and J are TRBV5-1 and TRBJ2-3, with 7 bases lining up with TRBD2. The V segment lost 7 bases and the J segment 2 bases; nucleotides outside the gene matches: 10. Germline values: CDR1 SGHRS, CDR2 YFSETQ. The CDR3 consists of 15 residues. The CDR3 loop is CASLLSGIDTDTQYF. CDR3 nucleotide sequence: TGCGCCAGCCTCCTGAGCGGGATAGACACAGATACGCAGTATTTT.

The table lists this clonotype with many counts. The rearrangement links TRBV20-1 to TRBJ2-7; the D is unclear. The germline gives CDR1 DFQATT, CDR2 SNEGSKA (reference sequence). Trimming removed 3 bases at V and 3 bases at J, with 3 bases between. The CDR3 loop spans 10 amino acids. CDR3 DNA sequence: TGCAGTGCTAGCCTCTACGAGCAGTACTTC. Its translation is CSASLYEQYF.

This clonotype has at least ten counts. This chain connects TRBV20-1 to TRBJ2-1; TRBD2 agrees at 13 bases. The germline V gene encodes CDR1 DFQATT and CDR2 SNEGSKA (reference sequence). CDR3 size: 16 residues. Unmatched junction bases numbered 7, after V lost 4 bases and J lost 4 bases. The CDR3 DNA reads as TGCAGTGCTACCGGGACTAGCGGGACATCTTACAATGAGCAGTTCTTC. It codes for CSATGTSGTSYNEQFF.

The rearrangement links TRBV20-1 to TRBJ2-1, with TRBD2 as a possible D gene (6 bases). V was shortened by 0 bases and J by 7 bases, with 10 bases between the two germline ends. Germline V gene data show CDR1 as DFQATT and CDR2 as SNEGSKA (reference sequence). The CDR3 contains 13 residues. The DNA for the CDR3 is TGCAGTGCTAGAGACCCAGGGAGGAATGAGCAGTTCTTC. The encoded protein is CSARDPGRNEQFF.

The table lists this clonotype with many counts. V gene TRBV12-3 or TRBV12-4 combines with J gene TRBJ2-3, with 9 positions matching TRBD2. J was trimmed by 6 bases and V by 11 bases; bases with no gene match: 12. The length of the CDR3 is 14 residues. CDR3 in DNA: TGTGCCTGTGCTGAAGCGGGAGGTTCTGATACGCAGTATTTT. It yields the protein CACAEAGGSDTQYF.

Here the CDR3 DNA reads TGTGCTAGTGGTTTGAATCCCCGGGCCAGTAGCAATCAGCCCCAGCATTTT. Amino acids: CASGLNPRASSNQPQHF. The rearrangement uses TRBV12-5 and TRBJ1-5; D not resolved. Germline-derived CDR1 and CDR2 are LGHNT and FRNRAP. Trimming left V 2 bases short and J 0 bases short, with 14 bases between. The CDR3 extends over 17 amino acids. The variable domain in full, with the rest retrieved from reference TRBV12-5 and TRBJ1-5, is DARVTQTPRHKVTEMGQEVTMRCQPILGHNTVFWYRQTMMQGLELLAYFRNRAPLDDSGMPKDRFSAEMPDATLATLKIQPSEPRDSAVYFCASGLNPRASSNQPQHFGDGTRLSIL.

This chain uses TRBV10-3 with TRBJ2-7; possibly TRBD2 for D (6 bases). The CDR3 has 13 amino acids. V shed 10 bases and J shed 3 bases, with 16 bases lying between them. The germline CDR1 and CDR2 sequences are ENHRY and SYGVKD. The CDR3 here is CATQLALVYEQYF. The CDR3 nucleotides are TGTGCCACCCAACTAGCTTTGGTCTACGAGCAGTACTTC.

The chain combines TRBV3-1 with TRBJ2-1; the match to TRBD2 covers 7 bases. J was trimmed by 5 bases and V by 1 base; bases with no gene match: 5. The CDR3 has 15 amino acids. CDR1 and CDR2 from the germline V gene are LGHDT and YNNKEL (reference sequence). For the CDR3, the DNA is TGTGCCAGCAGCCAAGGCGTAGCGGGCCACAATGAGCAGTTCTTC. As protein: CASSQGVAGHNEQFF.

This clonotype has ten or more counts. The chain links TRBV20-1 to TRBJ2-3, with a weak D call TRBD1 (6 bases). The germline V and J ends were trimmed by 4 bases and 9 bases, with 8 bases remaining between them. The CDR3 is made up of 10 amino acids. Germline lookup yields CDR1 DFQATT and CDR2 SNEGSKA (reference sequence). CDR3 region: CSATGDTQYF. As DNA, the CDR3 is TGCAGTGCTACAGGGGACACGCAGTATTTT.

This clonotype was counted many times. This chain connects TRBV12-3 or TRBV12-4 to TRBJ2-3, with 11 bases that match TRBD1. The CDR3 covers 16 residues. V dropped 7 bases and J dropped 4; count of bases not matched to a gene: 10. Here the CDR3 reads CASTPGTGGFPDTQYF. CDR3 sequence (DNA): TGTGCCAGCACCCCCGGGACAGGGGGTTTTCCAGATACGCAGTATTTT.

The rearrangement joins TRBV20-1 to TRBJ2-1, with 9 bases that match TRBD2. The germline CDR1 and CDR2 sequences are DFQATT and SNEGSKA (reference sequence). V gave up 5 bases and J gave up 2 bases; unmatched junction bases: 4. The CDR3 has 14 amino acids. In DNA, the CDR3 is TGCAGTGCTGGGAGGACTAGCGCCTACAATGAGCAGTTCTTC. As protein: CSAGRTSAYNEQFF.

This clonotype has a handful of counts. The chain is built from TRBV6-1 and TRBJ1-5; 8 bases are shared with TRBD1. In germline, CDR1 is MNHNS, CDR2 SASEGT. The CDR3 sequence is 17 residues long. With V trimmed by 8 bases and J by 1 base, 13 bases remained unmatched. CDR3 nucleotides: TGTGCCAGCGGGGGGACCGGGACAGGCCCAAGCAATCAGCCCCAGCATTTT. Its protein product is CASGGTGTGPSNQPQHF.